This T cell receptor beta chain stems from a study of cytotoxic CD8 clonotypes in ibrutinib-treated CLL. Study-wide points: Rare overall, public clonotypes shrank or held steady under therapy. T-cell clonality at baseline went above that of age-matched healthy donors and rose and fell with circulating CD8+ T-cell counts.

About this clone: Antigen unknown.

Genomic DNA in an amount of roughly 2 micrograms was extracted from cryopreserved PBMCs and used for the preparation of TCR beta libraries. Depth targeted 1 in 200,000 to 1 in 1 million T cells, averaging about 9.2x coverage per clonotype. The assay was immunoSEQ multiplex PCR, and TCRdb's table has in-frame clones only and misses some. The repertoire includes approximately 210,000 clones, over 55% of them detected once, and over 10% sits in the top ten. The TCR was taken from a human donor with chronic lymphocytic leukemia. The input for sequencing was PBMCs, taken after 24 months of ibrutinib treatment.

CDR3 sequence: CASSLVVGTGLAYNEQFF. In DNA form, the CDR3 reads TGTGCCAGCAGCTTAGTCGTGGGGACTGGACTAGCTTACAATGAGCAGTTCTTC. The V call is TRBV11-2, the J call TRBJ2-1, with 8 bases that match TRBD2. The CDR3 is made up of 18 amino acids. CDR1 SGHAT and CDR2 FQNNGV come from the germline V gene. The ends lost 1 base at V and 4 bases at J; junction bases unmatched: 12.